This TCR beta chain was documented in a study of blood T cell repertoires in COVID-19. Study-level information: In each case, the material was cDNA or gDNA derived from T cells, B-cell-depleted T cells, or PBMCs.

Germline V gives CDR1 KGHSH, CDR2 LQKENI. V was pared by 5 bases and J by 8 bases, with 5 bases of the junction left unmatched. The CDR3 has 12 amino acids. The table lists this clone with a few counts. The same CDR3 arises from other DNA sequences in this sample as well. Some clones are missing from TCRdb's copy, which holds only in-frame ones; the method was immunoSEQ multiplex PCR. Here the sample spans about 120,000 clones, roughly 75% being singletons. The sequenced sample consisted of peripheral blood. This TCR came from a man aged 60-69 years with active or convalescent COVID-19. The chain has TRBV18 and TRBJ1-1; TRBD1 matches at 7 bases. The CDR3 loop is CASSTGAPEAFF. The CDR3 DNA reads TGTGCCAGCTCAACAGGGGCCCCAGAAGCTTTCTTT.